Presented here are 15 T cell receptor beta chains from one specimen sequenced in a study of molecular identifiers for immune sequencing clone quantification. TCRdb ran MiXCR on the PCR reads and lists one entry per CDR3 protein. This sample yields about 640,000 distinct CDR3 sequences, of which 20% are seen a single time; 0.85% to 0.9% belongs to the top ten. Sequencing was done on a sample of naive CD8+ T cells from blood, with Jurkat cell RNA spiked in. The subset is: FACS-sorted CD8+CD4-CCR7+CD45RA+ naive T cells. The origin of the receptors is a human donor in good health. Some libraries in this study had Jurkat cell RNA spiked in.

Ten or more counts support this clonotype. This sequence joins TRBV3-1 and TRBJ2-1, with D possibly being TRBD1 (6 bases). The germline CDR1 and CDR2 sequences are LGHDT and YNNKEL (reference sequence). The CDR3 loop spans 12 amino acids. Trimming shortened V by 5 bases and J by 10 bases, and 12 bases separated the two germline ends. In DNA form, the CDR3 reads TGTGCCAGCAGCTCCGGGACAACCGAGCAGTTCTTC. Translating it yields CASSSGTTEQFF.

For this clonotype: Its ends do not fully match the called genes, so a read error is possible. The rearrangement joins TRBV27 to TRBJ2-5; a weak D match, TRBD2 (6 bases). The CDR3 spans 14 residues. Germline V gives CDR1 MNHEY, CDR2 SMNVEV (reference sequence). DNA of the CDR3: TGTGCCGGCAGTTTACTTTTCGGGGAGGCGACCCAGTACTTC. This translates into CAGSLLFGEATQYF.

As regards this clonotype: A read error may be the cause here, since a much bigger clone is one base away. The chain combines TRBV5-1 with TRBJ2-7; the match to TRBD1 covers 8 bases. This CDR3 has 15 residues. Germline V gene lookup returns CDR1 SGHRS and CDR2 YFSETQ. This CDR3 reads CAGSLFTGGSYEQYF. CDR3 in DNA: TGCGCCGGCAGCTTGTTTACAGGGGGCTCCTACGAGCAGTACTTC.

This sequence joins TRBV5-1 and TRBJ2-7; D is possibly TRBD2 (6 bases). Trimming took off 5 bases at V and 6 bases at J, with 24 bases between the two ends. This CDR3 has 16 residues. Germline loops: CDR1 SGHRS, CDR2 YFSETQ. Here the CDR3 reads CASRPFPGRDGGEQYF. Written as DNA, the CDR3 is TGCGCCAGCAGACCATTTCCGGGACGGGACGGGGGCGAGCAGTACTTC.

This clonotype was observed at least ten times. The V gene is TRBV7-9, the J gene TRBJ2-7, with 7 bases fitting TRBD2. The CDR3 runs 16 residues. J was trimmed by 4 bases and V by 2 bases; bases with no gene match: 11. Germline assignment: CDR1 SEHNR and CDR2 FQNEAQ (reference sequence). Here the CDR3 reads CASSLSRAGESYEQYF. CDR3 nucleotide sequence: TGTGCCAGCAGCTTAAGTCGGGCGGGGGAGTCGTACGAGCAGTACTTC. Full variable domain (missing parts from reference TRBV7-9 and TRBJ2-7): DTGVSQNPRHKITKRGQNVTFRCDPISEHNRLYWYRQTLGQGPEFLTYFQNEAQLEKSRLLSDRFSAERPKGSFSTLEIQRTEQGDSAMYLCASSLSRAGESYEQYFGPGTRLTVT.

Many counts were recorded for this clonotype. This CDR3 is missing its conserved last phenylalanine or tryptophan, likely due to a read error. No DNA is shown, since the ends of the CDR3 on it are uncertain; the CDR3 is the one TCRdb lists. J is TRBJ2-1 and V is TRBV21-1; TRBD2, the D gene given by the table, was not confirmed from the DNA. TRBV21-1 is a listed pseudogene. The CDR3 comprises 11 residues, both ends counted. The CDR3 loop is CALPAGEYNII.

This clonotype was detected ten times or more. The rearrangement uses TRBV12-3 or TRBV12-4 and TRBJ2-3; 12 positions agree with TRBD2. The trim removed 6 bases at V and 5 bases at J, leaving 3 bases unmatched. The CDR3 runs to 14 residues. In DNA form, the CDR3 reads TGTGCCAGCAGCCGGGGACTAGCGGGAGATACGCAGTATTTT. This gives the protein CASSRGLAGDTQYF.

Note on this clonotype: A single base separates this from a much larger clone, so it may be a read error. The chain links TRBV7-3 to TRBJ2-1, with D tentatively TRBD2 (5 bases). Germline V gene lookup returns CDR1 SGHTA and CDR2 FQGTGA. The V end lost 9 bases, the J end lost 8 bases, and 14 bases lay between the germline ends. The CDR3 totals 12 residues. The CDR3 sequence is CASSPGIDEQFF. The CDR3 coding sequence is TGTGCCAGTAGCCCCGGGATCGATGAGCAGTTCTTC.

Notes on this clonotype: With a much larger clone just one base away, this may be a read error. The rearrangement uses TRBV20-1 and TRBJ2-1; TRBD2 aligns across 12 bases. Per germline, CDR1 DFQATT and CDR2 SNEGSKA (reference sequence). This CDR3 is 13 amino acids long. The CDR3 DNA reads as TGCAGTGCAAAGACTAGCGGGAGTAGTGAGCAGTCCTTC. Translating it yields CSAKTSGSSEQSF.

In this sample, this clonotype turned up many times. The rearrangement links TRBV2 to TRBJ1-5; D not certain. Trimming pared 2 bases from V and 4 bases from J, leaving 12 bases between. CDR3 length equals 15 residues. Germline-derived CDR1 and CDR2 are SNHLY and FYNNEI. The CDR3 bases are TGTGCCAGCAGTGAACGGGCTCGAGGTAATCAGCCCCAGCATTTT. The encoded protein is CASSERARGNQPQHF. Full variable domain (outside the CDR3, taken from reference TRBV2 and TRBJ1-5): EPEVTQTPSHQVTQMGQEVILRCVPISNHLYFYWYRQILGQKVEFLVSFYNNEISEKSEIFDDQFSVERPDGSNFTLKIRSTKLEDSAMYFCASSERARGNQPQHFGDGTRLSIL.

The genes are TRBV4-1 and TRBJ2-7; 8 bases fit TRBD2. The V and J ends lost 0 bases and 4 bases, in that order; junction bases with no gene match: 5. The CDR3 has 15 residues. Per the germline V gene, CDR1 is MGHRA and CDR2 is YSYEKL. The CDR3 sequence: CASSQDRQRGYEQYF. DNA for the CDR3: TGCGCCAGCAGCCAAGATCGACAGCGGGGGTACGAGCAGTACTTC.

A word on this clonotype: Relative to the germline gene, one junction end is altered; a read error may explain this. The chain links TRBV7-9 to TRBJ2-7; 8 bases are shared with TRBD2. Germline lookup yields CDR1 SEHNR and CDR2 FQNEAQ (reference sequence). The CDR3 is 16 residues long. CDR3 sequence: CASSLMRGDPNYVQYF. CDR3 nucleotides: TGCGCCAGCAGCTTAATGCGGGGGGACCCGAACTACGTGCAGTACTTC.

This clonotype was seen a few times. The chain recombines TRBV27 with TRBJ2-1, with D unresolved. CDR1 MNHEY and CDR2 SMNVEV come from the germline V gene (reference sequence). V was shortened by 0 bases and J by 4 bases, with 13 bases between the two germline ends. The CDR3 contains 16 residues. The CDR3 sequence: CASSLSGFLLYNEQFF. CDR3 in DNA: TGTGCCAGCAGTTTATCTGGCTTCTTACTATACAATGAGCAGTTCTTC.

The chain carries TRBV9 and TRBJ2-7; the match to TRBD1 covers 7 bases. After removal of 3 bases from V and 1 base from J, the junction contained 4 bases not matched to a gene. Germline lookup yields CDR1 SGDLS and CDR2 YYNGEE. The CDR3 has 14 amino acids. The DNA for the CDR3 is TGTGCCAGCAGCGCTTTACAGGGGTCCTACGAGCAGTACTTC. It encodes CASSALQGSYEQYF.

Ten or more counts support this clonotype. The chain combines TRBV4-3 with TRBJ2-3; the D gene is possibly TRBD2 (5 bases). Deletions cut 5 bases from V and 0 bases from J, with 12 bases between. Germline V gene lookup returns CDR1 LGHNA and CDR2 YSLEER. The CDR3 consists of 15 residues. CDR3 nucleotides: TGCGCCAGCAGCGAACGGGATTCTAGCACAGATACGCAGTATTTT. This sequence encodes CASSERDSSTDTQYF.